A selection of T cell receptor beta chains follows, all from one sample in a study of blood T cell repertoires in COVID-19. Sequenced by immunoSEQ multiplex PCR; TCRdb stores in-frame clones only, minus some. The sample lists 200,000 to 250,000 clones, about 87% occurring once. Material: peripheral blood. The receptors were sampled from a man aged 55 to 70 with acute or convalescent COVID-19. Each CDR3 is given without its conserved first and last residue. The order of the fields is V gene, J gene, CDR3 protein.

>TRBV10-2|TRBJ1-2
ASSTPTGYGYT
>TRBV7-2|TRBJ1-1
ASSLERDTEAF
>TRBV9|TRBJ2-1
ASSVGPREVSSEQF
>TRBV7-9|TRBJ1-2
ASSLPPSGGYT
>TRBV7-2|TRBJ2-5
ASSLEWATQY
>TRBV19|TRBJ2-1
ASKLLAGSSYNEQF
>TRBV5-8|TRBJ2-7
ASSRGTDYEQY
>TRBV19|TRBJ1-2
ASSGGINGYT
>TRBV4-3|TRBJ1-2
ASSQDGTLGGYT
>TRBV11-1|TRBJ2-5
ASSSGQGQETQY
>TRBV29-1|TRBJ1-1
SVTGLAMNTEAF
>TRBV3-1/TRBV3-2|TRBJ2-2
ASSLPPSGGPNTGELF
>TRBV6-5|TRBJ1-2
ASSYSGTATNYGYT
>TRBV3-1/TRBV3-2|TRBJ2-3
ASSQDGLAGATDTQY
>TRBV5-1|TRBJ2-1
ASSLGLAGAIDNEQF
>TRBV27|TRBJ2-7
ASSSRPWGERGYEQY
>TRBV5-4|TRBJ2-7
ASSTLTGSYEQY
>TRBV9|TRBJ1-6
ASSADSPEVSPLH
>TRBV9|TRBJ1-2
ASSAWGGQGAGYT
>TRBV6-7|TRBJ1-4
ASSYTSRTDNEKLF
>TRBV5-4|TRBJ2-3
ASSSPGLALTDTQY
>TRBV19|TRBJ2-3
ASSPRASGGSTDTQY
>TRBV18|TRBJ1-1
ASSPSGGIGTEAF
>TRBV24-1|TRBJ2-7
ATKRTAFSYEQY
>TRBV14|TRBJ2-1
ASSQVAGGYNEQF
>TRBV11-1|TRBJ2-5
ASSGRGFQETQY
>TRBV7-8|TRBJ2-7
ASSSSGGYEQY
>TRBV9|TRBJ1-1
ASSADPGQFTEAF
>TRBV10-3|TRBJ1-5
AISESGTGVNQPQH
>TRBV19|TRBJ1-5
ASRRTGGVNQPQH
>TRBV18|TRBJ2-3
ASSPPTGTTDTQY
>TRBV5-8|TRBJ1-4
ASSLTTRGTNEKLF
>TRBV5-1|TRBJ2-5
ASSLEGRALETQY
>TRBV5-1|TRBJ2-2
ASSGGGPNTGELF
>TRBV19|TRBJ1-1
ASSSSRAIMNTEAF
>TRBV9|TRBJ2-7
ASSPTGQPHEQY
>TRBV3-1/TRBV3-2|TRBJ2-3
ASSQGDIDPSTDTQY
>TRBV12-3/TRBV12-4|TRBJ2-5
ASSLAVAVD
>TRBV2|TRBJ1-3
ATQGARGGNTIY
>TRBV30|TRBJ1-6
AWRQGNNSPLH
>TRBV19|TRBJ1-2
ASSIENLLANYGYT
>TRBV29-1|TRBJ1-1
SVRTGVNTEAF
>TRBV5-1|TRBJ1-1
ASSLTGIGNTEAF
>TRBV2|TRBJ1-4
ASTERGTGDEKLF
>TRBV7-9|TRBJ1-1
ASSLGFRANTEAF
>TRBV14|TRBJ1-1
ASSQVPTGGGF
>TRBV5-8|TRBJ1-5
ASRADYQPQH
>TRBV6-5|TRBJ2-3
ASRKTSGSPDTQY
>TRBV11-2|TRBJ2-1
ASSLRRLAALYNEQF
>TRBV9|TRBJ2-2
ASRWGENTGELF
>TRBV5-6|TRBJ1-4
ASSRSVEKLF
>TRBV11-2|TRBJ1-3
ASSSQQGVAGNTIY
>TRBV4-1|TRBJ1-5
ASSQDLGAGGNQPQH